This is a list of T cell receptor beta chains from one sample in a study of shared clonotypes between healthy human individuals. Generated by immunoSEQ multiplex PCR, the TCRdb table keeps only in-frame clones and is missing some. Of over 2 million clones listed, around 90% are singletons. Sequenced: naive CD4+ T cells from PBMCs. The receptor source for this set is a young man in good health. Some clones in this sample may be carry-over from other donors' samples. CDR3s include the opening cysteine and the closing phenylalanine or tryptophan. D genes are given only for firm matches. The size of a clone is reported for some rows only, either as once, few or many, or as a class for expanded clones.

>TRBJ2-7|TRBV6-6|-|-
TGTGCCAGCAGCCCTGGAACCGCCTACGAGCAGTACTTC
CASSPGTAYEQYF
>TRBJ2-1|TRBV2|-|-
TGTGCCAGCAATAGCGAGTACAATGAGCAGTTCTTC
CASNSEYNEQFF
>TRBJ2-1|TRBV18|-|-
TGTGCCAGCTCACTACGCCCCCGTGGGAACGCAGACAATGAGCAGTTCTTC
CASSLRPRGNADNEQFF
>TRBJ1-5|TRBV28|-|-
TGTGCCAGCAGTTTGGGGGGCGGCGATCAGCCCCAGCATTTT
CASSLGGGDQPQHF
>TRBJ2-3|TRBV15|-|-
TGTGCCACCAGCAGAGACGGTCGCACAGATACGCAGTATTTT
CATSRDGRTDTQYF
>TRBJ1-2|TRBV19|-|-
TGTGCCAGTAGTATAGTTGGTGGCTATGGCTACACCTTC
CASSIVGGYGYTF
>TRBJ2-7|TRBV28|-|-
TGTGCCAGCCGGGGACCTCCCTACGAGCAGTACTTC
CASRGPPYEQYF
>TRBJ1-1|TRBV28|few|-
TGTGCCAGCAGCACCCGAGAAGCTTTCTTT
CASSTREAFF
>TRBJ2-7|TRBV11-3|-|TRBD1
TGTGCCAGCAAGCGACAGGGGAGCTCCTACGAGCAGTACTTC
CASKRQGSSYEQYF
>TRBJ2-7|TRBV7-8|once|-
TGTGCCAGCAGCCGACGCGGAGACTCCTCCTACGAGCAGTACTTC
CASSRRGDSSYEQYF
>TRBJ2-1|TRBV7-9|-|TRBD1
TGTGCCAGCAGCCCCATAGACAGGGGCTCCTACAATGAGCAGTTCTTC
CASSPIDRGSYNEQFF
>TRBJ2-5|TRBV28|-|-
TGTGCCAGCAGGAGGGTATTGAGGGAGACCCAGTACTTC
CASRRVLRETQYF
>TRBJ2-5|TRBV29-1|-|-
TGCAGCGTTGATCGGGGCATCCAAGAGACCCAGTACTTC
CSVDRGIQETQYF
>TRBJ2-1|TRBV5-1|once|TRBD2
TGCGCCAGCAGCAATTCCGGGACTAGCGACTACAATGAGCAGTTCTTC
CASSNSGTSDYNEQFF
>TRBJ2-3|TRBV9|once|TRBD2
TGTGCCAGCAGCGTAGCCCCACTAGCGGGAGGCACAGATACGCAGTATTTT
CASSVAPLAGGTDTQYF
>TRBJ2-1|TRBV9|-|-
TGTGCCAGCAGCGTCCGCGAAACAGGACGGAACAATGAGCAGTTCTTC
CASSVRETGRNNEQFF
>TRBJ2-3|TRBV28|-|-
TGTGCCAGCAGTCCGACTGTCTCGGGCACAGATACGCAGTATTTT
CASSPTVSGTDTQYF
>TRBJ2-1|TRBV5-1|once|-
TGCGCCAGCAGCCCTGTCCGGAATTCCTACAATGAGCAGTTCTTC
CASSPVRNSYNEQFF
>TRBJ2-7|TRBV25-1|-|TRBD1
TGTGCCACCATGAGTGCTGGGACAGGGAAAGGGGGTCGGTACGAGCAGTACTTC
CATMSAGTGKGGRYEQYF
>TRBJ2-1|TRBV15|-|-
TGTGCCACCAGCAGAGAACCATACGAAGCCTCCTACAATGAGCAGTTCTTC
CATSREPYEASYNEQFF
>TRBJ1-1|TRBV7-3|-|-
TGTGCCAGCAGCTTAATGGGCCCAGGGGTTAGTACTGAAGCTTTCTTT
CASSLMGPGVSTEAFF
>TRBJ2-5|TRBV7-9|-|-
TGTGCCAGCAGCTTAGAGGGAGTTAGAGGCGAGACCCAGTACTTC
CASSLEGVRGETQYF
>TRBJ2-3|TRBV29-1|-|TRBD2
TGCAGCGTTGACCGCTCGACTAGCGGGAGCACAGATACGCAGTATTTT
CSVDRSTSGSTDTQYF
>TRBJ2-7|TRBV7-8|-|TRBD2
TGTGCCAGCAGCCTGGGACTAGCGGGAGCATACGAGCAGTACTTC
CASSLGLAGAYEQYF
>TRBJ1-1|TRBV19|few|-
TGTGCCAAACCAACGACTATGAACACTGAAGCTTTCTTT
CAKPTTMNTEAFF
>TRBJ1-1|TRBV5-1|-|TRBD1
TGCGCCAGCAGCTTGGCCGGGCCCAGGGGGGCTGAAGCTTTCTTT
CASSLAGPRGAEAFF
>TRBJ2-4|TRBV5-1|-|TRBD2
TGCGCCAGCAGGAGGACTAGCGGTCAAAACATTCAGTACTTC
CASRRTSGQNIQYF
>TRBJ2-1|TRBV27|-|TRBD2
TGTGCCAGCAGTTTATCAATACGGGAGGGGAATGAGCAGTTCTTC
CASSLSIREGNEQFF
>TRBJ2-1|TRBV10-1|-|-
TGCGCCAGCAGTGAGTCGAAGGCCGGATACAATGAGCAGTTCTTC
CASSESKAGYNEQFF
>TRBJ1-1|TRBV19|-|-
TGTGCCAGCAGATGGAAAGGGGTCATGAACACTGAAGCTTTCTTT
CASRWKGVMNTEAFF
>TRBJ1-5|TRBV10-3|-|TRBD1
TGTGCCATCAGTGAGAAGGGGGGACAGGGGGGTTTTCAGCCCCAGCATTTT
CAISEKGGQGGFQPQHF
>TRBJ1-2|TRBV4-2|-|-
TGTGCCAGCAGCCAAGGGCGGACTTCTGAAGGAATATATGGCTACACCTTC
CASSQGRTSEGIYGYTF
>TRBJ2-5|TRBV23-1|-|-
TGCGCCAGTACCCGGGGGACCCAGTACTTC
CASTRGTQYF
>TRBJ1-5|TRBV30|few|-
TGTGCCTGGGCTTATAGCAATCAGCCCCAGCATTTT
CAWAYSNQPQHF
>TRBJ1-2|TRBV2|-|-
TGTGCCAGCAGTCGGGCGGCTTATGGCTACACCTTC
CASSRAAYGYTF
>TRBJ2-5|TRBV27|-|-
TGTGCCAGCAGTTCGGCATACCAAGAGACCCAGTACTTC
CASSSAYQETQYF
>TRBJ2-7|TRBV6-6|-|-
TGTGCCAGCAGTTACTCGGGGACGGGAACCTACGAGCAGTACTTC
CASSYSGTGTYEQYF
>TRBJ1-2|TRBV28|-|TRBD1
TGTGCCAGCCATCGGGACAGGATCAACTATGGCTACACCTTC
CASHRDRINYGYTF
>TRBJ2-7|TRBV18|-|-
TGTGCCAGCTCACCGCAGGGGAACGAGCAGTACTTC
CASSPQGNEQYF
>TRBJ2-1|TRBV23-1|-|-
TGCGCCAGCACCAATTCCCCTCGGCGGGACTCCTACAATGAGCAGTTCTTC
CASTNSPRRDSYNEQFF
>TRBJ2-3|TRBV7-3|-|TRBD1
TGTGCCAGCAGCTTCGACAGGGGCACAGATACGCAGTATTTT
CASSFDRGTDTQYF
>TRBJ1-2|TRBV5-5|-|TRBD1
TGTGCCAGCAGCTTGCCCAACAGGGGGGCTAACTATGGCTACACCTTC
CASSLPNRGANYGYTF
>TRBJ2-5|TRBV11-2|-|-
TGTGCCAGCAGCTTAGAAAAGGGCTACCAGTACCAAGAGACCCAGTACTTC
CASSLEKGYQYQETQYF
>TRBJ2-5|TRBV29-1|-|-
TGCAGCGTTGAATCGCAGGAAGCGGCAGAGACCCAGTACTTC
CSVESQEAAETQYF
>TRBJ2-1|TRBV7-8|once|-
TGTGCCAGCAGCCGGCGGGATTGGAATGAGCAGTTCTTC
CASSRRDWNEQFF
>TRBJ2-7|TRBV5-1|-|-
TGCGCCAGCAGCTTGGGGGCCGGGGACGGACTATCCTACGAGCAGTACTTC
CASSLGAGDGLSYEQYF
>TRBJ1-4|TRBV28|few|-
TGTGCCAGCAGTTTGGGGGGAACTAATGAAAAACTGTTTTTT
CASSLGGTNEKLFF
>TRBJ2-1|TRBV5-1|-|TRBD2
TGCGCCAGCAGAAGAACCATCAGCGGGAGCTCCTACAATGAGCAGTTCTTC
CASRRTISGSSYNEQFF
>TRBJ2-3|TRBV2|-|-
TGTGCCAGCAGTTATGAACCCACAGATACGCAGTATTTT
CASSYEPTDTQYF
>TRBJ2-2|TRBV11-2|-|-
TGTGCCAGCAGCTTAGTCGGGCGGACCGGGGAGCTGTTTTTT
CASSLVGRTGELFF
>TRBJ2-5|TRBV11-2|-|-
TGTGCCAGCAGCTTAGCCCCACCGGGACTTAAAGAGACCCAGTACTTC
CASSLAPPGLKETQYF
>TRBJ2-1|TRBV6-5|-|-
TGTGCCAGCAGTTCTGCAGGTCTTGTCTATGAGCAGTTCTTC
CASSSAGLVYEQFF
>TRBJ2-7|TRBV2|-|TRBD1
TGTGCCAGCAGAGCGGGACAGGGGGCCTACGAGCAGTACTTC
CASRAGQGAYEQYF